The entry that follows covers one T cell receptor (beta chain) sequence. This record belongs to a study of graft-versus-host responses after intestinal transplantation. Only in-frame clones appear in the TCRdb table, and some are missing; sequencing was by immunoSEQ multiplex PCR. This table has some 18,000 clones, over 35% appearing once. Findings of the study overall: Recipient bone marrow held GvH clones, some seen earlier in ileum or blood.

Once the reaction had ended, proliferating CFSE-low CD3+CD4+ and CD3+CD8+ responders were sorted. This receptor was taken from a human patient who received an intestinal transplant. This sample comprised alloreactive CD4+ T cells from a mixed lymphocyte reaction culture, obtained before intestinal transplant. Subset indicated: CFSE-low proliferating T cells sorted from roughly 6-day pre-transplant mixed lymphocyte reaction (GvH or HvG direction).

The CDR3 spells CASSVGLAGGSYEQYF. CDR3 sequence (DNA): TGTGCCAGCAGCGTAGGTCTAGCGGGGGGGTCCTACGAGCAGTACTTC. V usage is TRBV9 and J usage is TRBJ2-7; TRBD2 agrees at 12 bases. This CDR3 is built from 16 residues. V shed 0 bases and J 1 base; nucleotides not matched to a gene: 2. CDR1 is SGDLS and CDR2 is YYNGEE in the germline V gene.